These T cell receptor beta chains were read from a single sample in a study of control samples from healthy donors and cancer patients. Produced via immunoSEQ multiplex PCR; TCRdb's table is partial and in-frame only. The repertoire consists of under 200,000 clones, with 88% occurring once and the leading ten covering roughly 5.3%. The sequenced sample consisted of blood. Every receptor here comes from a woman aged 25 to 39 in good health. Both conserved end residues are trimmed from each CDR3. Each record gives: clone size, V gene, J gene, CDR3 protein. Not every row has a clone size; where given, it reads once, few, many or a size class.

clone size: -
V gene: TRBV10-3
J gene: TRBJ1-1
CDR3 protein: ATQGGDKITEAF

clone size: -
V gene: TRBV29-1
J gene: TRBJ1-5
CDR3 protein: SVGSGQRNQPQH

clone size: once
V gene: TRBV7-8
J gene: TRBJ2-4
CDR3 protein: ASSFGLVLPKNIQY

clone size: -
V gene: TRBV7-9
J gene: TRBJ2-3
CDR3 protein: ASSLAGPDTQY

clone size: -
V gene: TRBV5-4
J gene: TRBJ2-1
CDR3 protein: ASSLATASGGYNEQF

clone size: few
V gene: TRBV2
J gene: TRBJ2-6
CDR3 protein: ASSAIRYSGANVLT

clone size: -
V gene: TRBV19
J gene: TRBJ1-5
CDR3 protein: ASMGQGIGQPQH

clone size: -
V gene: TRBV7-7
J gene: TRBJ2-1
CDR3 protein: ASSLGQGSYNEQF

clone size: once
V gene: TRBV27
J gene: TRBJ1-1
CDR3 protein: ASSLQGAGTEAF

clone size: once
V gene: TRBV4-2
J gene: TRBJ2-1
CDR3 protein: ASSLGGGGNEQF

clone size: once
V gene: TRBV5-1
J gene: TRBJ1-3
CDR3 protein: ASSRDGPTSGNTIY

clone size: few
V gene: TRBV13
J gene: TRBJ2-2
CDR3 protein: ASSSLTGLANTGELF

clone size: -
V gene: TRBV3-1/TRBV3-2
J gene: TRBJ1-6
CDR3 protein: ASSQGPADNSPLH

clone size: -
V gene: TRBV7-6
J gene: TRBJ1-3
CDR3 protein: ASSLYSHRQVRSGNTIY

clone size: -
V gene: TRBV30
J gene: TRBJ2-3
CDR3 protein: AWRLLAGIDTQY

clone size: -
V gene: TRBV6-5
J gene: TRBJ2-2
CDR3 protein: ASQAGYRSGELF

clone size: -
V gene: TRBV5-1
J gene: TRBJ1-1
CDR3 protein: ASSLRQGSMNTEAF

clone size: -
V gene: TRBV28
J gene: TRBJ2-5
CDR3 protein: ASRQPTGGAETQY

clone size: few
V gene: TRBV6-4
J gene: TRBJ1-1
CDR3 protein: ASSEDPGQGATEAF

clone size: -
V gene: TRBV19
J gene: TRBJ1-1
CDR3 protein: ASSGPDRETTEAF

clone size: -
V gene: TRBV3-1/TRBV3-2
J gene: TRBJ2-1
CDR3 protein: ASSQDLLSYNEQF

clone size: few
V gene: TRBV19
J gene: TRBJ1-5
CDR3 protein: ASSIPGKGTGDQPQH

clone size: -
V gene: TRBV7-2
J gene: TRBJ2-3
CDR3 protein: ASSFGGLTDTQY

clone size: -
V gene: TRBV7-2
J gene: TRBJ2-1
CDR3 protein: ASSFLLSYNEQF

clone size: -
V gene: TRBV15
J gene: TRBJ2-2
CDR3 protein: ATSSTGTGDTGELF

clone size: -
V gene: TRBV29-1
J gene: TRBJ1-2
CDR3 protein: SVVGRLGYGYT

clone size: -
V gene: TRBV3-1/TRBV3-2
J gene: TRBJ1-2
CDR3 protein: ASSRTADGYT

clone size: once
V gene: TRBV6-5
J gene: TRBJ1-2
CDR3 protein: ASSYEVNYGYT

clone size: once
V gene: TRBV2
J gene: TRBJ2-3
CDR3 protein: ASTRLAGMTTDTQY

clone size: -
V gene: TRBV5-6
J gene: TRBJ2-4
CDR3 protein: ASSFGQMNIQY

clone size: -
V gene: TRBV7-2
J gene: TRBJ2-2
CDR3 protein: ASSLAGSDTGELF

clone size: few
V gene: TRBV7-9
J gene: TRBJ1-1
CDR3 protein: ASRGDTEAF

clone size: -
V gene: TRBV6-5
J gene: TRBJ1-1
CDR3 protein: ASSTPQGTEAF

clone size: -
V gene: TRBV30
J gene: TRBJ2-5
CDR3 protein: AWKGGILETQY

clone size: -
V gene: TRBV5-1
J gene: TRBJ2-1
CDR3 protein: ASTRERETPNEQF

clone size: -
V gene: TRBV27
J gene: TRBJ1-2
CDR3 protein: ASSLWEGYGYT

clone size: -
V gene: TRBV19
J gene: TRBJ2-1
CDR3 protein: ASSIRGRGSYNEQF

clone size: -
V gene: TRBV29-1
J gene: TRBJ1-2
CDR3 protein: TPPGLANYGYT

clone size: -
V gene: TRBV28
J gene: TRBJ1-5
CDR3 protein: ASSPGRDRALYSNQPQH

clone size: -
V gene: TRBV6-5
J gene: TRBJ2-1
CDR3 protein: ASSYRGSNEQF

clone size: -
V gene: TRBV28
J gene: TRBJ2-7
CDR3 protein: ASSATTDRGKQY

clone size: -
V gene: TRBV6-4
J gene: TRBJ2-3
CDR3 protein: ASSEQGADTQY